The 22 T cell receptor beta chains given below trace back to one sample, sequenced in a study of T cell responses to AZD1222 COVID-19 vaccine. Method: immunoSEQ multiplex PCR; TCRdb's copy keeps in-frame clones and lacks some. The sample records 90,000 to 150,000 clones, 70% to 90% being singletons. This material consisted of peripheral blood, taken on day 0 of AZD1222 vaccination. Receptors were obtained from an adult in good health.

V gene TRBV19 combines with J gene TRBJ2-5; tentative D call: TRBD2 (6 bases). V was clipped by 7 bases and J by 2 bases, with 20 bases between them. Germline CDR1 is LNHDA and CDR2 is SQIVND (reference sequence). The CDR3 is made up of 16 amino acids. Here the CDR3 DNA reads TGTGCCAGTACCCGGGCGGGGTGGGGCCGACAAGAGACCCAGTACTTC. It is translated as CASTRAGWGRQETQYF.

The rearrangement uses TRBV19 and TRBJ2-2, with no clear D. The CDR3 loop spans 14 amino acids. Per the germline V gene, CDR1 is LNHDA and CDR2 is SQIVND (reference sequence). With 3 bases removed from V and 6 bases from J, the gap between germline ends came to 11 bases. CDR3 DNA: TGTGCCAGTAGTATTAGGGTGGGCGCCGGGGAGCTGTTTTTT. Translating it yields CASSIRVGAGELFF. The variable domain in full, with the rest retrieved from reference TRBV19 and TRBJ2-2, is DGGITQSPKYLFRKEGQNVTLSCEQNLNHDAMYWYRQDPGQGLRLIYYSQIVNDFQKGDIAEGYSVSREKKESFPLTVTSAQKNPTAFYLCASSIRVGAGELFFGEGSRLTVL.

This sequence joins TRBV2 and TRBJ1-1; D is possibly TRBD1 (5 bases). Germline CDR1 is SNHLY and CDR2 is FYNNEI. V lost 4 bases to trimming and J lost 7 bases, with 16 bases between them. The CDR3 is 14 amino acids. In DNA, the CDR3 is TGTGCCAGCAGTGTGGGGGGGACCGCCCGTGAAGCTTTCTTT. As protein: CASSVGGTAREAFF. Filled out from reference TRBV2 and TRBJ1-1, the complete variable domain reads EPEVTQTPSHQVTQMGQEVILRCVPISNHLYFYWYRQILGQKVEFLVSFYNNEISEKSEIFDDQFSVERPDGSNFTLKIRSTKLEDSAMYFCASSVGGTAREAFFGQGTRLTVV.

The V gene is TRBV19, the J gene TRBJ2-1, with TRBD2 matching 7 bases. CDR1 is LNHDA and CDR2 is SQIVND in the germline V gene (reference sequence). The CDR3 spans 16 residues. With V trimmed by 5 bases and J by 3 bases, 10 bases remained unmatched. CDR3 sequence reads: CASSDLSGGFYNEQFF. The CDR3 DNA is TGTGCCAGTAGTGACCTTTCGGGGGGATTCTACAATGAGCAGTTCTTC.

The chain carries TRBV14 and TRBJ2-3; TRBD1 or TRBD2 may be the D gene (5 bases each). This CDR3 comprises 15 residues. The V and J ends lost 0 bases and 6 bases respectively, with 13 bases between them. Germline-derived CDR1 and CDR2 are SGHDN and FVKESK. This chain's CDR3 is CASSQERGKGDTQYF. The CDR3 DNA reads TGTGCCAGCAGCCAAGAGAGGGGTAAGGGGGATACGCAGTATTTT.

This CDR3 is CAWSVHRGDVLSNQPQHF. In nucleotides, the CDR3 is TGTGCCTGGAGTGTCCACAGGGGGGATGTTTTGAGCAATCAGCCCCAGCATTTT. This rearrangement joins TRBV30 to TRBJ1-5; 8 bases map to TRBD1. Trimming cost V 0 bases and J 1 base; bases outside gene matches: 11. Germline V gene data show CDR1 as GTSNPN and CDR2 as SVGIG (reference sequence). CDR3 size: 18 residues.

This clone appeared a single time. Germline and junction disagree at one end, which may indicate a read error. This rearrangement joins TRBV4-2 to TRBJ2-3; D perhaps matches TRBD1 (5 bases). The germline V gene has CDR1 LGHNA and CDR2 YNFKEQ. The CDR3 covers 21 residues. CDR3 DNA sequence: TGTGTCAGCAGCCTCCAGGGCCCTCTTAGGAACTCCCCCTTAATTACAGATACGCAGTATTTT. It yields the protein CVSSLQGPLRNSPLITDTQYF.

The J gene is TRBJ2-7, the V gene TRBV30; D gene unclear. Germline V CDR1 and CDR2: GTSNPN, SVGIG (reference sequence). The CDR3 runs to 15 residues. V was pared by 0 bases and J by 4 bases, with 16 bases between. This CDR3 is CAWSVRTTTIYEQYF. DNA for the CDR3: TGTGCCTGGAGTGTGAGAACCACAACCATTTACGAGCAGTACTTC.

This sequence joins TRBV27 and TRBJ1-4; a weak D match, TRBD1 (5 bases). V lost 4 bases and J lost 7, with 13 bases in between. This CDR3 region has 14 residues. CDR1 and CDR2 (germline): MNHEY, SMNVEV (reference sequence). The CDR3 loop reads CASSSLSGGEKLFF. CDR3 sequence (DNA): TGTGCCAGCAGTTCCTTGAGCGGGGGTGAAAAACTGTTTTTT.

The genes are TRBV7-3 and TRBJ2-3; the D is unclear. The germline V gene has CDR1 SGHTA and CDR2 FQGTGA. The CDR3 length is 14 residues. V was clipped by 2 bases and J by 0 bases, with 6 bases between them. For the CDR3, the DNA is TGTGCCAGCAGCTTAGGGCAGAGCACAGATACGCAGTATTTT. Its protein product is CASSLGQSTDTQYF. The variable domain in full, with the rest retrieved from reference TRBV7-3 and TRBJ2-3, is GAGVSQTPSNKVTEKGKYVELRCDPISGHTALYWYRQSLGQGPEFLIYFQGTGAADDSGLPNDRFFAVRPEGSVSTLKIQRTERGDSAVYLCASSLGQSTDTQYFGPGTRLTVL.

The table lists this clone with a few counts. The J gene is TRBJ2-7, the V gene TRBV7-2; D is unclear. V was cut by 1 base and J by 4 bases, with 8 bases left in between. Germline V lookup: CDR1 SGHTA, CDR2 FQGNSA. The length of the CDR3 is 13 residues. The CDR3 loop reads CASSLGMEYEQYF. The DNA of the CDR3 is TGTGCCAGCAGCTTAGGTATGGAGTACGAGCAGTACTTC.

This clone has a single count. The chain joins TRBV9 to TRBJ1-3; tentatively, D is TRBD1 (5 bases). Germline lookup yields CDR1 SGDLS and CDR2 YYNGEE. This CDR3 contains 14 residues. With 3 bases removed from V and 0 bases from J, the gap between germline ends came to 7 bases. The CDR3 here is CASSGGLSGNTIYF. The DNA of the CDR3 is TGTGCCAGCAGCGGGGGACTCTCTGGAAACACCATATATTTT.

V and J are TRBV27 and TRBJ2-7; no clear D. The germline V and J ends were trimmed by 5 bases and 2 bases, with 7 bases remaining between them. Germline CDR1 reads MNHEY; CDR2 reads SMNVEV (reference sequence). The CDR3 runs to 12 residues. The DNA of the CDR3 is TGTGCCAGCAGTCCTGGTCCCTACGAGCAGTACTTC. Its translation is CASSPGPYEQYF.

V gene TRBV4-1 combines with J gene TRBJ2-1; 7 bases are a match to TRBD2. Germline CDR1 MGHRA, CDR2 YSYEKL. The CDR3 is made up of 16 amino acids. V lost 4 bases and J lost 0; bases outside the gene matches: 6. The CDR3 DNA reads TGCGCCAGCAGCCTCTCCCTAGCGGTCTCCTACAATGAGCAGTTCTTC. Translation gives CASSLSLAVSYNEQFF.

This chain uses TRBV27 with TRBJ1-6; no reliable D call. Trimming left V 3 bases short and J 5 bases short, with 2 bases between. CDR3 length: 12 amino acids. CDR1 is MNHEY, CDR2 SMNVEV, per germline (reference sequence). This CDR3 is CASSFNNSPLHF. The CDR3 DNA follows: TGTGCCAGCAGTTTTAATAATTCACCCCTCCACTTT.

The V and J genes are TRBV28 and TRBJ1-5, with D maybe TRBD1 (5 bases). The CDR3 contains 13 residues. Trimming left V 5 bases short and J 7 bases short, with 12 bases between. Germline values: CDR1 MDHEN, CDR2 SYDVKM. CDR3 amino acids: CASSRWGGQPQHF. The CDR3 coding sequence is TGTGCCAGCAGTAGATGGGGGGGGCAGCCCCAGCATTTT.

The genes are TRBV28 and TRBJ2-7; 11 bases match TRBD1. The V segment lost 4 bases and the J segment 2 bases; nucleotides outside the gene matches: 4. The CDR3 consists of 15 residues. Germline V gene sequence: CDR1 MDHEN, CDR2 SYDVKM. The CDR3 loop is CASSSRTGGPYEQYF. The CDR3 nucleotides are TGTGCCAGCAGTTCTAGGACAGGGGGCCCCTACGAGCAGTACTTC.

The rearrangement uses TRBV15 and TRBJ1-1, with D possibly being TRBD1 (5 bases). The V gene's germline CDR1 is LNHNV and CDR2 YYDKDF (reference sequence). This CDR3 is built from 15 residues. V lost 3 bases and J lost 0, with 11 bases in between. The CDR3 loop reads CATSRGTNMNTEAFF. In nucleotides, the CDR3 is TGTGCCACCAGCAGGGGGACGAACATGAACACTGAAGCTTTCTTT.

The CDR3 sequence is CASSLAQGTGGNEQFF. The CDR3 DNA sequence: TGTGCCAGCAGCTTAGCACAGGGGACAGGGGGCAATGAGCAGTTCTTC. V and J are TRBV7-9 and TRBJ2-1; 11 nucleotides agree with TRBD1. Germline values: CDR1 SEHNR, CDR2 FQNEAQ (reference sequence). V was pared by 0 bases and J by 6 bases, with 4 bases of the junction left unmatched. This CDR3 is built from 16 residues.

The V gene is TRBV4-1, the J gene TRBJ1-5, with D possibly matching TRBD1 (5 bases). This CDR3 has 13 amino acids. V lost 4 bases and J 7 bases, leaving 11 bases between the germline ends. Germline CDR1 reads MGHRA; CDR2 reads YSYEKL. CDR3 sequence reads: CASSLDSMQPQHF. In DNA form, the CDR3 reads TGCGCCAGCAGCCTCGACAGTATGCAGCCCCAGCATTTT.

The chain employs TRBV28 and TRBJ1-4, with 9 nucleotides matching TRBD1. The V segment lost 4 bases and the J segment 3 bases; nucleotides outside the gene matches: 9. CDR1 MDHEN and CDR2 SYDVKM come from the germline V gene. The CDR3 totals 17 residues. CDR3 DNA: TGTGCCAGCAGTTCCCCGACAGGGGGAGTCGCTAATGAAAAACTGTTTTTT. Amino acids: CASSSPTGGVANEKLFF.

The chain recombines TRBV19 with TRBJ2-3, with 8 nucleotides matching TRBD2. The CDR3 spans 15 residues. V dropped 6 bases and J dropped 0; count of bases not matched to a gene: 5. Germline V gives CDR1 LNHDA, CDR2 SQIVND (reference sequence). The chain's CDR3 is CASSAGGHSTDTQYF. The CDR3 DNA follows: TGTGCCAGTAGCGCGGGGGGACATAGCACAGATACGCAGTATTTT.